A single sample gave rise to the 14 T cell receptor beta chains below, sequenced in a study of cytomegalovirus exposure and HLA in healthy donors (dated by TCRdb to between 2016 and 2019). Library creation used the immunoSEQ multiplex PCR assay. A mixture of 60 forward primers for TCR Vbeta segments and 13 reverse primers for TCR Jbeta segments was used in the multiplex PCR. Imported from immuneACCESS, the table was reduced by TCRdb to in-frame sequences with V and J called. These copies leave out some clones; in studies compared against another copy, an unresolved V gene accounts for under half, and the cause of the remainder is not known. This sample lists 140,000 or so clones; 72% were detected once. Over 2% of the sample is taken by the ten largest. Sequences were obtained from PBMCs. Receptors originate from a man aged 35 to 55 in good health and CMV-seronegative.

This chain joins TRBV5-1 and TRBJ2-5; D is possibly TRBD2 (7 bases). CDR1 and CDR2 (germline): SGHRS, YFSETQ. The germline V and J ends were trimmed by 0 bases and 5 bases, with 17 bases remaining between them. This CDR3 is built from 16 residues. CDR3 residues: CASSLDRGASGETQYF. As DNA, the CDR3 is TGCGCCAGCAGCTTGGACCGGGGGGCCTCGGGGGAGACCCAGTACTTC.

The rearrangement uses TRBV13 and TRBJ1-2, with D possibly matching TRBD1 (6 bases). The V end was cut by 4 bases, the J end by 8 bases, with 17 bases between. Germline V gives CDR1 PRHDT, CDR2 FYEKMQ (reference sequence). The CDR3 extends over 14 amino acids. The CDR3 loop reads CASSYGQNPVGYTF. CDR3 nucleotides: TGTGCCAGCAGCTATGGACAGAACCCCGTGGGCTACACCTTC.

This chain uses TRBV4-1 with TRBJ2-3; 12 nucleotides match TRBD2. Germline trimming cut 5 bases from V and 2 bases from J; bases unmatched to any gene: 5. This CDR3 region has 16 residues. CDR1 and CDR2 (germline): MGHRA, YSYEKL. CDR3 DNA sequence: TGCGCCAGCAGCAAAAGGACTAGCGGGAACACAGATACGCAGTATTTT. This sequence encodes CASSKRTSGNTDTQYF.

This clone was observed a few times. CDR3 loop: CASRPGAGTQYF. For the CDR3, the DNA is TGTGCCAGTAGGCCAGGGGCCGGGACCCAGTACTTC. V is TRBV19 and J is TRBJ2-5; perhaps TRBD1 as D (6 bases). V lost 6 bases and J lost 7, with 12 bases in between. Germline CDR1 LNHDA, CDR2 SQIVND (reference sequence). The CDR3 runs to 12 residues.

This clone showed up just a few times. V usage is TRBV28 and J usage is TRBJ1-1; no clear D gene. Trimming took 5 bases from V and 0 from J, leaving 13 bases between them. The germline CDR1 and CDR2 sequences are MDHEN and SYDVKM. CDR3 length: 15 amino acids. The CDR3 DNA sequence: TGTGCCAGCAGTCCCCCACTAGGCATGAACACTGAAGCTTTCTTT. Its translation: CASSPPLGMNTEAFF.

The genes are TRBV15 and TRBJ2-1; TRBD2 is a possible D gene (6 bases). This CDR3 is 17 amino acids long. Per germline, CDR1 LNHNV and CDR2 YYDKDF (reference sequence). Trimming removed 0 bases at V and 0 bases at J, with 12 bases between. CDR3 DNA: TGTGCCACCAGCAGAGAAGGACTACTGAGCTCCTACAATGAGCAGTTCTTC. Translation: CATSREGLLSSYNEQFF.

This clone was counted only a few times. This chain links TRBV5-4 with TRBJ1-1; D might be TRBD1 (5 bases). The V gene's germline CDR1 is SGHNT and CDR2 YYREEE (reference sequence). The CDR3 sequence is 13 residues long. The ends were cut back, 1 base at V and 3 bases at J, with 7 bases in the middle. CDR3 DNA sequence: TGTGCCAGCAGCTTGACGGGGGACACTGAAGCTTTCTTT. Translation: CASSLTGDTEAFF.

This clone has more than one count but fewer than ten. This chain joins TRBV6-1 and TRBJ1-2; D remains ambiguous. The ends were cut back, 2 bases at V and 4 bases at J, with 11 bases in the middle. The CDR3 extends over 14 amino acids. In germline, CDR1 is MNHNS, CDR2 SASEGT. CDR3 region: CASSEYPAGYGYTF. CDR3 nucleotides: TGTGCCAGCAGTGAATATCCTGCCGGCTATGGCTACACCTTC.

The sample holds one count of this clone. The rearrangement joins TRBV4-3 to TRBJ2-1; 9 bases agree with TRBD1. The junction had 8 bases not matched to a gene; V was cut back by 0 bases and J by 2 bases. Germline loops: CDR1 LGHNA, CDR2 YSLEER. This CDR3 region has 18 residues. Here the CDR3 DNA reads TGCGCCAGCAGCCAAGATAGGCGCAGACAGGGGGCCTACAATGAGCAGTTCTTC. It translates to CASSQDRRRQGAYNEQFF.

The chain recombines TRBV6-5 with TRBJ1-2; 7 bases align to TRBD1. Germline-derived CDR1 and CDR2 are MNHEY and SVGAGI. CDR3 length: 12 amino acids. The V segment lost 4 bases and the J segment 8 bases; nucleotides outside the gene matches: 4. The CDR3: CASSWGQFGYTF. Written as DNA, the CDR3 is TGTGCCAGCAGTTGGGGACAGTTCGGCTACACCTTC.

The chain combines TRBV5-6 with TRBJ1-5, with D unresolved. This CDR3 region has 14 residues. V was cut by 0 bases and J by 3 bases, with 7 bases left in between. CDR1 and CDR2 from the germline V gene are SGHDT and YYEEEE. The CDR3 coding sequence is TGTGCCAGCAGCTTGGGATACAACAATCAGCCCCAGCATTTT. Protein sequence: CASSLGYNNQPQHF.

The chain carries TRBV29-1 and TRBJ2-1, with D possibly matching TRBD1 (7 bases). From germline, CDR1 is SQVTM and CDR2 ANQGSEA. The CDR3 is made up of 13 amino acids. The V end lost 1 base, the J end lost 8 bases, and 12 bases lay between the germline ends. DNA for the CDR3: TGCAGCGTTGAAGGCGGGACAGTGGATGAGCAGTTCTTC. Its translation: CSVEGGTVDEQFF.

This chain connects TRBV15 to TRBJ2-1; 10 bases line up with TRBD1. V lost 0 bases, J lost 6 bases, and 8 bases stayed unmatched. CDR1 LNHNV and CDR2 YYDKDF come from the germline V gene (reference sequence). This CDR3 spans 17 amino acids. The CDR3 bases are TGTGCCACCAGCAGAGATAGGGCGGGGACAGGGGTCAATGAGCAGTTCTTC. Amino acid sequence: CATSRDRAGTGVNEQFF. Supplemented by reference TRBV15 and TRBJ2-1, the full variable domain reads DAMVIQNPRYQVTQFGKPVTLSCSQTLNHNVMYWYQQKSSQAPKLLFHYYDKDFNNEADTPDNFQSRRPNTSFCFLDIRSPGLGDTAMYLCATSRDRAGTGVNEQFFGPGTRLTVL.

CDR3 nucleotides: TGTGCCAGCAGCCTCCTAGAAGGGGGGGGAGTGCAGTATTTT. It translates to CASSLLEGGGVQYF. V usage is TRBV7-9 and J usage is TRBJ2-3; D might be TRBD2 (7 bases). V lost 5 bases to trimming and J lost 11 bases, with 20 bases between them. Germline V gene lookup returns CDR1 SEHNR and CDR2 FQNEAQ (reference sequence). The CDR3 is 14 amino acids.